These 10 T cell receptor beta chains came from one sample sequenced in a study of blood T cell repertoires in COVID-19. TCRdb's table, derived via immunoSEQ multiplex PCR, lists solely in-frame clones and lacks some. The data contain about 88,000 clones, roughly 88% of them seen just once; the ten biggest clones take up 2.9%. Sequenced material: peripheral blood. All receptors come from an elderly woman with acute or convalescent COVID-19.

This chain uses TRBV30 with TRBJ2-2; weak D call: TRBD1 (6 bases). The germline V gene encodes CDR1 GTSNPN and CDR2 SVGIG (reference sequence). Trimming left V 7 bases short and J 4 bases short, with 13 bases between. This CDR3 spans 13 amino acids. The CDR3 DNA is TGTGCCTTACAGGGTGTGCTCACCGGGGAGCTGTTTTTT. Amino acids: CALQGVLTGELFF.

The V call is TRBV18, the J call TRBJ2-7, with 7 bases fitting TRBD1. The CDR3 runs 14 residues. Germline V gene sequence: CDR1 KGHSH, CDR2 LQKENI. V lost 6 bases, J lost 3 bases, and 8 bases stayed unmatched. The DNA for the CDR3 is TGTGCCAGCTCCTCCACAGGGGTAAGCTACGAGCAGTACTTC. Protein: CASSSTGVSYEQYF.

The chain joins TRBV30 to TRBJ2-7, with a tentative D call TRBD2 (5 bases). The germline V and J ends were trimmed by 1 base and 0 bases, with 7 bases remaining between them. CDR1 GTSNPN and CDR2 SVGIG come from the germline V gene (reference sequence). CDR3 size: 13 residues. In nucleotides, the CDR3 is TGTGCCTGGAGTGCAGGACTCTCCTACGAGCAGTACTTC. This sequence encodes CAWSAGLSYEQYF.

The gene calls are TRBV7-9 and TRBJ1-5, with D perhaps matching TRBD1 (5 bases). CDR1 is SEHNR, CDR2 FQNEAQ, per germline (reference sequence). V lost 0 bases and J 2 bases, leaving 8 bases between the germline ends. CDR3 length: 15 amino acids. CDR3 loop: CASSLAGVGNQPQHF. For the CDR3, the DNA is TGTGCCAGCAGCTTAGCAGGGGTCGGCAATCAGCCCCAGCATTTT.

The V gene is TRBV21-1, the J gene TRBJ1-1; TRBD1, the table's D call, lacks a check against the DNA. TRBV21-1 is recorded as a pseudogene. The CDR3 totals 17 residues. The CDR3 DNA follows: TGTGCCAGCAGCAAATTTTCACAGGGGCGCCTGAACACTGAAGCTTTCTTT. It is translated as CASSKFSQGRLNTEAFF.

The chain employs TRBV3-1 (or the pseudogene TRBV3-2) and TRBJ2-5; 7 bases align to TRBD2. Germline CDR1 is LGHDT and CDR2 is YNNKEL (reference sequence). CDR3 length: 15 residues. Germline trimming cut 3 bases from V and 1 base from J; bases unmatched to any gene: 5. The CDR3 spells CASSHYREVQETQYF. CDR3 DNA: TGTGCCAGCAGCCATTATCGGGAGGTCCAAGAGACCCAGTACTTC.

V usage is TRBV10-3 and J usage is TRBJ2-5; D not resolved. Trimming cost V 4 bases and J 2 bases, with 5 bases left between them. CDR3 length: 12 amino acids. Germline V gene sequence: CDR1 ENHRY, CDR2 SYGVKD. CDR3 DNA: TGTGCCATCAGTGCTACGCAAGAGACCCAGTACTTC. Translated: CAISATQETQYF.

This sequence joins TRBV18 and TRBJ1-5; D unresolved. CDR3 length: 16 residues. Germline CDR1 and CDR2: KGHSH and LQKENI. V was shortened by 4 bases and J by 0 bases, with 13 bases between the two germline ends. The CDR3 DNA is TGTGCCAGCTCACGTCTCGGAGTGGGTAGCAATCAGCCCCAGCATTTT. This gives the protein CASSRLGVGSNQPQHF.

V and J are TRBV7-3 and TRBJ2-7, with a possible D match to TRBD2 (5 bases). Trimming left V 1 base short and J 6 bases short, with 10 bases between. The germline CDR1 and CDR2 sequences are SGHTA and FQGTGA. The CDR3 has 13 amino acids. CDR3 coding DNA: TGTGCCAGCAGCTTAATTAGGGAGAGCGAGCAGTACTTC. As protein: CASSLIRESEQYF.

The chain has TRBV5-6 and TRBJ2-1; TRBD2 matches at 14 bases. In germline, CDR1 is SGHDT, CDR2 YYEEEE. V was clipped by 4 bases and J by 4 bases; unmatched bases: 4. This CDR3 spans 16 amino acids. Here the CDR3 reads CASSPGLAGAYNEQFF. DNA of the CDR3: TGTGCCAGCAGCCCGGGACTAGCGGGGGCGTACAATGAGCAGTTCTTC.